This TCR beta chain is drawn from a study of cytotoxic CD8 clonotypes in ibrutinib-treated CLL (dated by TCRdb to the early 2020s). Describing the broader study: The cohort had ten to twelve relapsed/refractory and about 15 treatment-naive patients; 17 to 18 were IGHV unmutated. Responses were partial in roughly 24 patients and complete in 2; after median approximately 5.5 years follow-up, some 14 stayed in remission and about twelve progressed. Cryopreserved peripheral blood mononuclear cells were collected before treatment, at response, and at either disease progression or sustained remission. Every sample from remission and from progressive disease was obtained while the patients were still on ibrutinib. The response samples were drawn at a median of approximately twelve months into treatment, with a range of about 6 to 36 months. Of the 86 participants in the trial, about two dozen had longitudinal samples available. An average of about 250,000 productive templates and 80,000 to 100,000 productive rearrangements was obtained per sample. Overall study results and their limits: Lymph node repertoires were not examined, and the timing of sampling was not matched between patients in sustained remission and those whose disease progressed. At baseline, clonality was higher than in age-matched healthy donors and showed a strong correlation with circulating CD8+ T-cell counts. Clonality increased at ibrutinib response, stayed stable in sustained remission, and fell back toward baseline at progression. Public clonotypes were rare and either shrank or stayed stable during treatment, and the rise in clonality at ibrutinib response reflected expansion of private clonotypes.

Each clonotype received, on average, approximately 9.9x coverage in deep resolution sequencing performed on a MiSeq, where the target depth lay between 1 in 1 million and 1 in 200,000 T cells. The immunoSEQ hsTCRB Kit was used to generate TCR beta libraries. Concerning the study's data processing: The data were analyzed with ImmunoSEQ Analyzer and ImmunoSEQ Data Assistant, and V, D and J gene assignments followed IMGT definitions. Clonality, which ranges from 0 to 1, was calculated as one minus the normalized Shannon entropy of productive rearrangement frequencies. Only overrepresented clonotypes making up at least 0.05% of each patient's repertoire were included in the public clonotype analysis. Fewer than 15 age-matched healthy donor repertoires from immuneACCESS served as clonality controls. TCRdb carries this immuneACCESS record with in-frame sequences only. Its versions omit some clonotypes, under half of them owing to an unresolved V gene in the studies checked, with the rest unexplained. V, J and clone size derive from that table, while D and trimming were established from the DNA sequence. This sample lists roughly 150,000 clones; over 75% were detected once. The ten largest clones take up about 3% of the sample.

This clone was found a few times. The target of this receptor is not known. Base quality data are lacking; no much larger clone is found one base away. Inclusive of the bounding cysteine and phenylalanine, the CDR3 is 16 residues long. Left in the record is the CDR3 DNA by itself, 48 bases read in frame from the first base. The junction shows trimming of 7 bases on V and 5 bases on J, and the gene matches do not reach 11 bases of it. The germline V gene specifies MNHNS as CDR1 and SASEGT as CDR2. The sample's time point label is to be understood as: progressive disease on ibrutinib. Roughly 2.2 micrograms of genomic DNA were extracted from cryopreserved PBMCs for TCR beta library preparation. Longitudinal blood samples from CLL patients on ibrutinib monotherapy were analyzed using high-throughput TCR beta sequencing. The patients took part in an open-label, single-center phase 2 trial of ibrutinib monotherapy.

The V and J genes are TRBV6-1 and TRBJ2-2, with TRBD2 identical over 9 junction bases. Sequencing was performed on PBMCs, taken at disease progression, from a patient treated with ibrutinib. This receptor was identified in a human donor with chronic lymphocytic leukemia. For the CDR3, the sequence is CASTDQGLAATGELFF. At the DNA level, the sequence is TGTGCCAGCACTGACCAGGGACTAGCAGCGACCGGGGAGCTGTTTTTT.